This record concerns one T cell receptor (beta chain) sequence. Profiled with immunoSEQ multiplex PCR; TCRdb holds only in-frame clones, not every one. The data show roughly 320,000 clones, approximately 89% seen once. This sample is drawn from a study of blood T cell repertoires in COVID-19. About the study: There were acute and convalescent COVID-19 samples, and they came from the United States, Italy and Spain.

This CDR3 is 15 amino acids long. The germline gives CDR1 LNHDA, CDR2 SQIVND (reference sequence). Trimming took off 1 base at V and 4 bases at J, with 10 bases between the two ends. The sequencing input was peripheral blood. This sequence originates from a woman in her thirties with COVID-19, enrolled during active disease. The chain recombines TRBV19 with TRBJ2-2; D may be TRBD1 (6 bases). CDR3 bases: TGTGCCAGTAGTATAGGGACAGCTGGCACCGGGGAGCTGTTTTTT. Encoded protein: CASSIGTAGTGELFF.